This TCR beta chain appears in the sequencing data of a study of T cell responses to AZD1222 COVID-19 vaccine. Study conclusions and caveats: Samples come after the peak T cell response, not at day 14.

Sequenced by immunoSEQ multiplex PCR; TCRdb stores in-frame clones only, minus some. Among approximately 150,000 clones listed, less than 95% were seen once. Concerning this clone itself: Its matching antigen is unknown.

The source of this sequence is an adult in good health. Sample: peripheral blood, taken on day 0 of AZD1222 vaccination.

The chain's CDR3 is CATSRVGRTTDTQYF. The CDR3 nucleotides read TGTGCCACCAGCAGAGTGGGCAGGACCACAGATACGCAGTATTTT. The chain is built from TRBV15 and TRBJ2-3; D is undetermined. Looked up from germline, CDR1 is LNHNV and CDR2 is YYDKDF (reference sequence). There are 15 residues in the CDR3. V lost 1 base, J lost 2 bases, and 10 bases lay in between. The full variable domain, in which reference TRBV15 and TRBJ2-3 provide the parts outside the CDR3, is DAMVIQNPRYQVTQFGKPVTLSCSQTLNHNVMYWYQQKSSQAPKLLFHYYDKDFNNEADTPDNFQSRRPNTSFCFLDIRSPGLGDTAMYLCATSRVGRTTDTQYFGPGTRLTVL.